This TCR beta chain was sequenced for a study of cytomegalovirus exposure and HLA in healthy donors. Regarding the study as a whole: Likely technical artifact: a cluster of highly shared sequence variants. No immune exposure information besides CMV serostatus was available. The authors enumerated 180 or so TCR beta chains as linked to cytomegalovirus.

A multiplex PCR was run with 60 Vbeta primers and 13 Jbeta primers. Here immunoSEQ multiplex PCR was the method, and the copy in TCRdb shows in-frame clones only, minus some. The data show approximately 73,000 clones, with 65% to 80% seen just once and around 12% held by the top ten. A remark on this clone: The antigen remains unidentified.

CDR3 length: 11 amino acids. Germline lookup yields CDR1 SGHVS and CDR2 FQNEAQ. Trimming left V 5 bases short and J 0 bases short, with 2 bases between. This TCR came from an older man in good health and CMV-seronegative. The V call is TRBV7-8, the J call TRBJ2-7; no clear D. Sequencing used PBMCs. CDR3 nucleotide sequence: TGTGCCAGCAGCCACTCCTACGAGCAGTACTTC. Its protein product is CASSHSYEQYF.